This is a list of T cell receptor beta chains from one sample in a study of T cells after yellow fever vaccination. TCRdb reprocessed the 5' RACE reads with MiXCR, giving one entry per CDR3 protein. Altogether some 400,000 distinct CDR3 sequences are present, 6.2% being singletons, with the ten largest covering 15%. This specimen consisted of PBMCs, obtained 5 days after the yellow fever booster vaccination. These receptors were collected from a man aged 25-45 years who received the YFV17D yellow fever vaccine. Each CDR3 is given with its conserved first and last residue. D genes are given only for firm matches. Clone size is shown for a subset of rows, as once, few, many or a class of expanded clone.

J: TRBJ2-7
D: .
size: .
V: TRBV20-1
CDR3: CSARVSGQAEQYF
DNA: TGCAGTGCTAGAGTGAGCGGGCAGGCGGAGCAGTACTTC

J: TRBJ2-1
D: TRBD2
size: few
V: TRBV7-8
CDR3: CASSGGLATVYNEQFF
DNA: TGTGCCAGCAGCGGGGGACTAGCGACCGTTTACAATGAGCAGTTCTTC

J: TRBJ2-7
D: TRBD2
size: many
V: TRBV14
CDR3: CASSQGLAYSYEQYF
DNA: TGTGCCAGCAGCCAAGGACTAGCGTATTCCTACGAGCAGTACTTC

J: TRBJ2-1
D: .
size: few
V: TRBV6-2/TRBV6-3
CDR3: CASSYGSTYNEQFF
DNA: TGTGCCAGCAGTTATGGTTCTACCTACAATGAGCAGTTCTTC

J: TRBJ2-2
D: .
size: many
V: TRBV5-1
CDR3: CASSLSWTVNTGELFF
DNA: TGCGCCAGCAGCCTGTCGTGGACAGTGAACACCGGGGAGCTGTTTTTT

J: TRBJ2-7
D: TRBD1
size: few
V: TRBV18
CDR3: CASSRGTTGAGKFYEQYF
DNA: TGTGCCAGCTCGAGGGGCACCACAGGGGCCGGAAAATTCTACGAGCAGTACTTC

J: TRBJ2-2
D: TRBD2
size: many
V: TRBV30
CDR3: CAWTGGRYTGELFF
DNA: TGTGCCTGGACAGGCGGGAGGTACACCGGGGAGCTGTTTTTT

J: TRBJ2-3
D: .
size: .
V: TRBV4-3
CDR3: CASSQGGGLGDTQYF
DNA: TGCGCCAGCAGCCAAGGGGGGGGCTTAGGAGATACGCAGTATTTT

J: TRBJ2-6
D: .
size: .
V: TRBV12-3/TRBV12-4
CDR3: CASRGPGTSGANVLTF
DNA: TGTGCCAGCCGGGGCCCAGGGACCTCTGGGGCCAACGTCCTGACTTTC

J: TRBJ2-1
D: .
size: many
V: TRBV5-6
CDR3: CASSPIYNEQFF
DNA: TGTGCCAGCAGCCCCATTTACAATGAGCAGTTCTTC

J: TRBJ2-5
D: .
size: few
V: TRBV7-2
CDR3: CASSFGQSQETQYF
DNA: TGTGCCAGCAGCTTTGGACAGTCCCAAGAGACCCAGTACTTC

J: TRBJ2-7
D: .
size: .
V: TRBV5-4
CDR3: CASRIGVDIIAEQYF
DNA: TGTGCCAGCAGGATCGGCGTGGACATAATAGCCGAGCAGTACTTC

J: TRBJ2-7
D: .
size: many
V: TRBV12-3/TRBV12-4
CDR3: CASSLQGEGLYEQYF
DNA: TGTGCCAGCAGCCTACAGGGGGAGGGACTATACGAGCAGTACTTC

J: TRBJ2-6
D: .
size: .
V: TRBV9
CDR3: CASSVQPSGANVLTF
DNA: TGTGCCAGCAGCGTACAGCCCTCTGGGGCCAACGTCCTGACTTTC